The clone carrying this TCR beta chain occurred many times. TCRdb re-analysed the 5' RACE reads in MiXCR, keeping a single row per CDR3 protein. This table has 25,000 to 35,000 distinct CDR3 sequences, roughly 12% appearing once. The CDR3 covers 11 residues. Trimming took 0 bases from V and 8 from J, leaving 5 bases between them. Germline V lookup: CDR1 SGHDT, CDR2 YYEEEE. The data derive from a study of neurological immune-mediated disorders. Sequencing was performed on PBMCs. This sequence was found in a man between 60 and 75 years old in good health. This chain connects TRBV5-6 to TRBJ1-2; D is ambiguous. CDR3 bases: TGTGCCAGCAGCTTGGGTCTAGGCTACACCTTC. Translation: CASSLGLGYTF.